The entry below describes one TCR beta chain. Its specificity is unknown. This sample is drawn from a study of cytomegalovirus exposure and HLA in healthy donors. Study-level information: Early released data comprised around 79 million unique TCRs from HLA-typed donors. Study observations and caveats: It was in a later analysis that TCR association rates were seen to vary by HLA locus, highest for DRB1 and lowest for HLA-C. The authors assumed roughly uniform sequencing depth across donors for presence/absence analyses. Excluded were some V segments that proved indistinguishable, including TRBV6-2 and TRBV6-3.

V shed 4 bases and J shed 2 bases, with 11 bases lying between them. Per the germline V gene, CDR1 is SGHAT and CDR2 is FQNNGV. The CDR3 has 14 residues. The PCR made use of 60 Vbeta and 13 Jbeta primers. TCRdb's table, derived via immunoSEQ multiplex PCR, lists solely in-frame clones and lacks some. The sample shows around 160,000 clones, approximately 80% of them seen only once. V and J are TRBV11-2 and TRBJ1-1; weak D call: TRBD1 (6 bases). Material for sequencing was PBMCs. The origin of this receptor is a man aged 45-65 years in good health and CMV-seropositive. The CDR3 reads CASSSIRGNTEAFF. For the CDR3, the DNA is TGTGCCAGCAGCTCAATCAGGGGTAACACTGAAGCTTTCTTT.